Listed below are T cell receptor beta chains from one sample, sequenced in a study of blood T cell repertoires in COVID-19. Only in-frame clones appear in the TCRdb table, and some are missing; sequencing was by immunoSEQ multiplex PCR. The data show roughly 100,000 clones, 80% to 95% seen once. The sequenced material came from peripheral blood. The receptors were sampled from a woman aged 50 to 60 with COVID-19, enrolled during active disease. Both conserved end residues are part of each CDR3. D genes are given only for firm matches. The listing skips clone size in some rows; elsewhere it reads once, few, many or a size class.

size: -; J: TRBJ1-2; D: -; V: TRBV5-1; DNA: TGCGCCAGCAGCCCACAGGTGGGGGGAGAGGTCTATGGCTACACCTTC; CDR3: CASSPQVGGEVYGYTF
size: -; J: TRBJ1-1; D: -; V: TRBV12-3/TRBV12-4; DNA: TGTGCCAGCAGTTGGGGGGAGAACACTGAAGCTTTCTTT; CDR3: CASSWGENTEAFF
size: -; J: TRBJ1-2; D: TRBD1; V: TRBV3-1/TRBV3-2; DNA: TGTGCCAGCAGCCACGGACAGGGGGCACTTAACTATGGCTACACCTTC; CDR3: CASSHGQGALNYGYTF
size: -; J: TRBJ1-2; D: TRBD1; V: TRBV19; DNA: TGTGCCAGTCTCGGACAGGGCCTTGGCTATGGCTACACCTTC; CDR3: CASLGQGLGYGYTF
size: -; J: TRBJ2-3; D: -; V: TRBV5-1; DNA: TGCGCCAGCAGCTTGGCCAATACGCAGTATTTT; CDR3: CASSLANTQYF
size: once; J: TRBJ1-1; D: TRBD1; V: TRBV6-5; DNA: TGTGCCAGCTGCAGGGGGCGTAACACTGAAGCTTTCTTT; CDR3: CASCRGRNTEAFF
size: -; J: TRBJ2-5; D: -; V: TRBV11-2; DNA: TGTGCCAGCAGCTCGGGGGAGACCCAGTACTTC; CDR3: CASSSGETQYF
size: -; J: TRBJ1-2; D: -; V: TRBV19; DNA: TGTGCCAGTAGCCCTCCGGGACTCATTTATGGCTACACCTTC; CDR3: CASSPPGLIYGYTF
size: -; J: TRBJ2-3; D: -; V: TRBV6-5; DNA: TGTGCCAGCAGTTATTCGGCAGGGAGCACAGATACGCAGTATTTT; CDR3: CASSYSAGSTDTQYF
size: -; J: TRBJ1-2; D: -; V: TRBV19; DNA: TGTGCCAGTAGTATGACAGTGGCGGTCGGCTACACCTTC; CDR3: CASSMTVAVGYTF
size: -; J: TRBJ1-2; D: -; V: TRBV21-1; DNA: TGTGCCAGCAGCAAAGATCCGGACACCTGCTATGGCTACACCTTC; CDR3: CASSKDPDTCYGYTF
size: -; J: TRBJ1-3; D: -; V: TRBV28; DNA: TGTGCCAGCAGTTTCAGGTTTACGGGACTGAGTTTCTCTGGAAACACCATATATTTT; CDR3: CASSFRFTGLSFSGNTIYF
size: -; J: TRBJ1-2; D: -; V: TRBV19; DNA: TGTGCCACGAGTCTCGTGTGGCAGAAGGGGTACACCTTC; CDR3: CATSLVWQKGYTF
size: -; J: TRBJ1-2; D: TRBD1; V: TRBV30; DNA: TGTGCCTGGACCGCGGACAGGGGGCAACGTGGCTACACCTTC; CDR3: CAWTADRGQRGYTF